These 32 T cell receptor beta chains share one sample of origin, sequenced in a study of cytomegalovirus exposure and HLA in healthy donors. The primer mix had 60 Vbeta and 13 Jbeta primers. The assay was immunoSEQ multiplex PCR, and TCRdb's table has in-frame clones only and misses some. Among 180,000 or so clones listed, about four fifths were seen once. The specimen was PBMCs. The receptors here all came from a woman younger than 30 in good health and CMV-seropositive.

The CDR3 is CASSQERGGTGRNQPQHF. Here the CDR3 DNA reads TGCGCCAGCAGCCAAGAGAGGGGGGGGACAGGTCGGAATCAGCCCCAGCATTTT. The J gene is TRBJ1-5, the V gene TRBV4-3, with 8 positions matching TRBD1. Unmatched junction bases numbered 11, after V lost 0 bases and J lost 4 bases. The CDR3 has 18 amino acids. CDR1 and CDR2 (germline): LGHNA, YSLEER.

The V gene is TRBV29-1, the J gene TRBJ1-1, with no clear D. The CDR3 consists of 14 residues. Germline values: CDR1 SQVTM, CDR2 ANQGSEA. The V gene lost 5 bases and the J gene lost 0 bases, with 13 bases spanning the gap. The CDR3 loop is CSVTPRGMNTEAFF. In nucleotides, the CDR3 is TGCAGCGTTACCCCCCGCGGGATGAACACTGAAGCTTTCTTT.

The chain is built from TRBV7-2 and TRBJ1-1; D is perhaps TRBD1 (5 bases). This CDR3 has 15 amino acids. Germline V gives CDR1 SGHTA, CDR2 FQGNSA. The germline V and J ends were trimmed by 3 bases and 5 bases, with 16 bases remaining between them. CDR3 in DNA: TGTGCCAGCAGCTTCCATCGGGGCGGGGGGACTGAAGCTTTCTTT. Encoded protein: CASSFHRGGGTEAFF.

Details on this clone: The same CDR3 is also encoded by other DNA sequences in this sample. The chain recombines TRBV5-1 with TRBJ1-2, with TRBD1 matching over 9 bases. CDR3 length: 14 residues. From germline, CDR1 is SGHRS and CDR2 YFSETQ. V lost 0 bases, J lost 7 bases, and 4 bases stayed unmatched. CDR3: CASSLEQGAIGYTF. CDR3 sequence (DNA): TGCGCCAGCAGCTTGGAACAGGGGGCAATTGGCTACACCTTC.

J is TRBJ1-2 and V is TRBV4-1; D is unresolved. The V gene's germline CDR1 is MGHRA and CDR2 YSYEKL. V was shortened by 4 bases and J by 3 bases, with 18 bases between the two germline ends. The CDR3 contains 16 residues. CDR3 sequence reads: CASSLRGGGLYYGYTF. Here the CDR3 DNA reads TGCGCCAGCAGCCTAAGAGGTGGTGGCCTCTACTATGGCTACACCTTC.

CDR3 sequence: CASSLDFGTGGEKLFF. CDR3 coding DNA: TGTGCCAGCAGCTTGGATTTTGGGACAGGGGGGGAAAAACTGTTTTTT. The V and J genes are TRBV5-4 and TRBJ1-4, with 11 bases aligning to TRBD1. The CDR3 runs 16 residues. Trimming at V came to 0 bases and at J to 8 bases, leaving 6 bases not matched to a gene. Germline V gene sequence: CDR1 SGHNT, CDR2 YYREEE (reference sequence).

This rearrangement joins TRBV5-4 to TRBJ2-1, with a tentative D call TRBD1 (7 bases). This CDR3 spans 15 amino acids. The V gene lost 0 bases and the J gene lost 4 bases, with 11 bases spanning the gap. Germline CDR1 is SGHNT and CDR2 is YYREEE (reference sequence). The CDR3 loop reads CASSLGTGLYNEQFF. The CDR3 DNA sequence: TGTGCCAGCAGCTTGGGGACAGGACTATACAATGAGCAGTTCTTC.

The chain has TRBV18 and TRBJ2-7; a possible D gene is TRBD2 (6 bases). CDR1 is KGHSH, CDR2 LQKENI, per germline. CDR3 length: 15 residues. Trimming cost V 2 bases and J 6 bases, with 17 bases left between them. DNA of the CDR3: TGTGCCAGCTCACCAGAGGTAGCGGCCGAGACCGAGCAGTACTTC. Translation: CASSPEVAAETEQYF.

The V call is TRBV7-9, the J call TRBJ2-7, with D possibly being TRBD1 (6 bases). V lost 4 bases and J 2 bases, leaving 15 bases between the germline ends. This CDR3 is built from 15 residues. Per the germline V gene, CDR1 is SEHNR and CDR2 is FQNEAQ (reference sequence). The CDR3 reads CASSSENRVAYEQYF. The CDR3 DNA reads TGTGCCAGCAGCTCCGAAAACAGGGTGGCCTACGAGCAGTACTTC.

The sample holds a few counts of this clone. The chain has TRBV15 and TRBJ2-7; 7 nucleotides match TRBD1. Germline CDR1 and CDR2: LNHNV and YYDKDF (reference sequence). The CDR3 sequence is 14 residues long. V lost 5 bases, J lost 4 bases, and 8 bases stayed unmatched. As DNA, the CDR3 is TGTGCCACCAGCGACTCGGGACAGAGATACGAGCAGTACTTC. Encoded protein: CATSDSGQRYEQYF. Looking up the rest from reference TRBV15 and TRBJ2-7 gives the full variable domain: DAMVIQNPRYQVTQFGKPVTLSCSQTLNHNVMYWYQQKSSQAPKLLFHYYDKDFNNEADTPDNFQSRRPNTSFCFLDIRSPGLGDTAMYLCATSDSGQRYEQYFGPGTRLTVT.

V is TRBV6-5 and J is TRBJ1-4; D ambiguous. The CDR3 loop spans 15 amino acids. V dropped 0 bases and J dropped 6 bases, with 11 bases sitting between them. Germline V gene lookup returns CDR1 MNHEY and CDR2 SVGAGI. The CDR3 loop is CASSYSRGGYEKLFF. The DNA of the CDR3 is TGTGCCAGCAGTTACTCCCGGGGTGGATATGAAAAACTGTTTTTT.

This chain links TRBV29-1 with TRBJ1-3, with unresolved D. The CDR3 sequence is 14 residues long. V lost 3 bases, J lost 0 bases, and 9 bases lay in between. In germline, CDR1 is SQVTM, CDR2 ANQGSEA. This CDR3 is CSVDGQSSGNTIYF. The CDR3 DNA sequence: TGCAGCGTTGACGGTCAAAGCTCTGGAAACACCATATATTTT.

This clone was counted between two and nine times. The chain carries TRBV7-8 and TRBJ2-5, with D possibly TRBD2 on 6 matching bases. Deletions cut 1 base from V and 5 bases from J, with 14 bases between. CDR1 is SGHVS, CDR2 FQNEAQ, per germline. This CDR3 spans 15 amino acids. CDR3 residues: CASSLELALFETQYF. For the CDR3, the DNA is TGTGCCAGCAGCTTAGAACTAGCCTTGTTCGAGACCCAGTACTTC.

The rearrangement links TRBV28 to TRBJ1-1; 10 bases are shared with TRBD1. CDR1 is MDHEN, CDR2 SYDVKM, per germline. V lost 4 bases to trimming and J lost 10 bases; unmatched junction nucleotides: 0. This CDR3 contains 11 residues. CDR3 loop: CASSWTGGAFF. DNA of the CDR3: TGTGCCAGCAGTTGGACAGGGGGAGCTTTCTTT.

This chain links TRBV7-2 with TRBJ1-2; no definite D call. With 5 bases removed from V and 8 bases from J, the gap between germline ends came to 18 bases. The CDR3 spans 14 residues. Germline-derived CDR1 and CDR2 are SGHTA and FQGNSA. CDR3 sequence reads: CASSPGRASGGYTF. The CDR3 DNA is TGTGCCAGCAGCCCTGGGAGGGCCAGTGGAGGCTACACCTTC.

This sequence joins TRBV19 and TRBJ1-2; 8 nucleotides match TRBD1. The V segment lost 2 bases and the J segment 8 bases; nucleotides outside the gene matches: 19. The germline V gene encodes CDR1 LNHDA and CDR2 SQIVND (reference sequence). This CDR3 spans 18 amino acids. The chain's CDR3 is CASSIFRGWGQEAEGYTF. The CDR3 DNA sequence: TGTGCCAGTAGTATATTTCGAGGATGGGGACAGGAGGCGGAAGGCTACACCTTC.

The chain couples TRBV11-2 to TRBJ1-3; TRBD1 matches 9 bases. This CDR3 contains 17 residues. V shed 2 bases, J shed 0 bases, and the junction held 5 bases outside the gene matches. CDR1 SGHAT and CDR2 FQNNGV come from the germline V gene. For the CDR3, the DNA is TGTGCCAGCAGCTTAAGGACAGGGGCTAGCTCTGGAAACACCATATATTTT. Amino acid sequence: CASSLRTGASSGNTIYF.

The chain employs TRBV10-3 and TRBJ2-7, with TRBD2 matching 7 bases. Germline lookup yields CDR1 ENHRY and CDR2 SYGVKD. This CDR3 has 14 amino acids. J gave up 4 bases and V 5 bases, and 8 bases lay outside the gene matches. CDR3 region: CAISRWGTKYEQYF. The CDR3 DNA follows: TGTGCCATCAGTAGGTGGGGGACTAAATACGAGCAGTACTTC.

The chain employs TRBV5-1 and TRBJ2-5; TRBD1 might be the D (6 bases). Germline assignment: CDR1 SGHRS and CDR2 YFSETQ. Trimming shortened V by 4 bases and J by 3 bases, and 13 bases separated the two germline ends. The CDR3 is 14 residues long. CDR3 DNA sequence: TGCGCCAGCAGCCTCGAAGGACAGAAAGAGACCCAGTACTTC. As protein: CASSLEGQKETQYF. The variable domain in full, completed from reference TRBV5-1 and TRBJ2-5, reads KAGVTQTPRYLIKTRGQQVTLSCSPISGHRSVSWYQQTPGQGLQFLFEYFSETQRNKGNFPGRFSGRQFSNSRSEMNVSTLELGDSALYLCASSLEGQKETQYFGPGTRLLVL.

V and J are TRBV7-2 and TRBJ2-5; D ambiguous. V gave up 1 base and J gave up 5 bases, with 11 bases separating them. The CDR3 is made up of 14 amino acids. Germline V lookup: CDR1 SGHTA, CDR2 FQGNSA. CDR3: CASSLVSGEETQYF. The CDR3 DNA reads as TGTGCCAGCAGCTTAGTTTCGGGTGAGGAGACCCAGTACTTC.

The J gene is TRBJ1-1, the V gene TRBV4-2; the match to TRBD1 covers 9 bases. Germline CDR1 is LGHNA and CDR2 is YNFKEQ. This CDR3 has 15 amino acids. V gave up 3 bases and J gave up 6 bases; unmatched junction bases: 8. CDR3 sequence (DNA): TGTGCCAGCAGCCAGGACCTTGGGACAGGGCCTGAAGCTTTCTTT. Amino acids: CASSQDLGTGPEAFF.

The V gene is TRBV9, the J gene TRBJ2-1; 9 nucleotides align to TRBD2. The CDR3 is 11 amino acids. V trimming: 2 bases; J trimming: 16 bases; junction bases outside the gene matches: 4. The germline V gene has CDR1 SGDLS and CDR2 YYNGEE. In nucleotides, the CDR3 is TGTGCCAGCAGCGTTGGGACTAGCTTATTCTTC. It translates to CASSVGTSLFF.

This clone occurred a few times. This chain uses TRBV2 with TRBJ1-1; D might be TRBD1 (5 bases). The V gene lost 6 bases and the J gene lost 4 bases, with 12 bases spanning the gap. CDR1 and CDR2 (germline): SNHLY, FYNNEI. This CDR3 is built from 13 residues. CDR3 amino acids: CASRVTGVTEAFF. For the CDR3, the DNA is TGTGCCAGCAGGGTTACAGGAGTCACTGAAGCTTTCTTT.

This chain links TRBV11-2 with TRBJ2-7, with a weak D call TRBD1 (5 bases). The germline V and J ends were trimmed by 1 base and 2 bases, with 15 bases remaining between them. Germline values: CDR1 SGHAT, CDR2 FQNNGV. The CDR3 runs 16 residues. The DNA of the CDR3 is TGTGCCAGCAGCTTAGGTGGGGCGTGGGAAGCCTACGAGCAGTACTTC. Its translation is CASSLGGAWEAYEQYF.

The J gene is TRBJ1-2, the V gene TRBV7-2; 7 bases line up with TRBD1. This CDR3 contains 14 residues. The V gene's germline CDR1 is SGHTA and CDR2 FQGNSA. Unmatched junction bases numbered 5, after V lost 5 bases and J lost 2 bases. DNA of the CDR3: TGTGCCAGCAGCCGGGACAGACTAAACTATGGCTACACCTTC. Translation gives CASSRDRLNYGYTF.

This chain uses TRBV5-4 with TRBJ1-1; D is perhaps TRBD1 (6 bases). V lost 5 bases, J lost 7 bases, and 15 bases lay in between. Germline V lookup: CDR1 SGHNT, CDR2 YYREEE (reference sequence). The CDR3 runs 13 residues. The CDR3 sequence is CASRHPDSFEAFF. The CDR3 region has the DNA TGTGCCAGCAGACATCCGGACAGCTTTGAAGCTTTCTTT.

The chain recombines TRBV28 with TRBJ1-1, with 7 bases identical to TRBD1. CDR3 length: 16 residues. Germline V gene data show CDR1 as MDHEN and CDR2 as SYDVKM. The J segment lost 4 bases and the V segment lost 5 bases, leaving 13 bases of the junction unmatched. Here the CDR3 DNA reads TGTGCCAGCAGTCCGCTCGAACCGACAGGGACCACTGAAGCTTTCTTT. This gives the protein CASSPLEPTGTTEAFF. Together with reference TRBV28 and TRBJ1-1, the CDR3 gives the full variable domain: DVKVTQSSRYLVKRTGEKVFLECVQDMDHENMFWYRQDPGLGLRLIYFSYDVKMKEKGDIPEGYSVSREKKERFSLILESASTNQTSMYLCASSPLEPTGTTEAFFGQGTRLTVV.

The chain joins TRBV28 to TRBJ2-7; unclear D gene. CDR3 length: 14 residues. In germline, CDR1 is MDHEN, CDR2 SYDVKM. Deletions cut 3 bases from V and 2 bases from J, with 11 bases between. CDR3 region: CASSLSGGTYEQYF. The DNA for the CDR3 is TGTGCCAGCAGTTTGAGTGGCGGAACCTACGAGCAGTACTTC.

The chain recombines TRBV27 with TRBJ2-7, with D uncertain. V was pared by 3 bases and J by 1 base, with 7 bases between. Germline assignment: CDR1 MNHEY and CDR2 SMNVEV (reference sequence). The length of the CDR3 is 13 residues. The CDR3 sequence is CASSFGRSYEQYF. DNA for the CDR3: TGTGCCAGCAGTTTCGGTCGGTCCTACGAGCAGTACTTC.

CDR3 loop: CASSLDLRTGAGNTIYF. As DNA, the CDR3 is TGTGCCAGCAGCTTAGACTTGAGGACAGGGGCTGGAAACACCATATATTTT. The chain links TRBV11-2 to TRBJ1-3, with 9 bases identical to TRBD1. The V gene's germline CDR1 is SGHAT and CDR2 FQNNGV. The CDR3 runs 17 residues. J was trimmed by 2 bases and V by 0 bases; bases with no gene match: 5.

The rearrangement uses TRBV7-2 and TRBJ2-3; D is unclear. Germline V CDR1 and CDR2: SGHTA, FQGNSA. This CDR3 region has 15 residues. With 1 base removed from V and 0 bases from J, the gap between germline ends came to 8 bases. Here the CDR3 reads CASSLVLGSTDTQYF. In DNA form, the CDR3 reads TGTGCCAGCAGCTTAGTCCTCGGGAGCACAGATACGCAGTATTTT.

The chain has TRBV28 and TRBJ2-4; D is unclear. V was shortened by 6 bases and J by 0 bases, with 12 bases between the two germline ends. The CDR3 sequence is 15 residues long. Germline V gene sequence: CDR1 MDHEN, CDR2 SYDVKM. CDR3 protein: CASSVAVVAKNIQYF. CDR3 sequence (DNA): TGTGCCAGCAGCGTTGCAGTGGTAGCCAAAAACATTCAGTACTTC.